This entry lists 27 T cell receptor beta chains sequenced from one sample in a study of CD8 T cells in Susac syndrome. Reverse transcription of 0.5 to 1 ug RNA used random hexamers. MiXCR, applied by TCRdb to the immunoSEQ multiplex PCR reads, yields one record per CDR3 protein. The table includes more than 150,000 distinct CDR3 sequences, approximately 96% detected once. The sequenced material came from CD4+ T cells from PBMCs. Receptors were obtained from a human donor in good health.

The chain employs TRBV13 and TRBJ1-6; 7 positions match TRBD1. Germline V gene lookup returns CDR1 PRHDT and CDR2 FYEKMQ (reference sequence). V was clipped by 5 bases and J by 1 base; unmatched bases: 8. The CDR3 sequence is 17 residues long. The CDR3 is CASSKIRQGSYNSPLHF. The CDR3 region has the DNA TGTGCCAGCAGCAAAATTCGACAGGGTTCCTATAATTCACCCCTCCACTTT.

The chain links TRBV30 to TRBJ2-2, with D hard to call. V was trimmed by 2 bases and J by 1 base, leaving 11 bases between them. The germline V gene encodes CDR1 GTSNPN and CDR2 SVGIG (reference sequence). This CDR3 is built from 15 residues. The CDR3 region has the DNA TGTGCCTGGAGTCCGGCGCAGGTGAACACCGGGGAGCTGTTTTTT. Amino acid sequence: CAWSPAQVNTGELFF.

The chain uses TRBV14 and TRBJ2-7; a weak D match, TRBD1 (5 bases). Germline values: CDR1 SGHDN, CDR2 FVKESK. The CDR3 runs 15 residues. Trimming cost V 2 bases and J 12 bases, with 23 bases left between them. The CDR3 nucleotides are TGTGCCAGCAGCCAAAGAAATTTGGCAGGGTCGGCGGTGTACTTC. Protein sequence: CASSQRNLAGSAVYF. The whole variable domain, filled in from reference TRBV14 and TRBJ2-7, reads EAGVTQFPSHSVIEKGQTVTLRCDPISGHDNLYWYRRVMGKEIKFLLHFVKESKQDESGMPNNRFLAERTGGTYSTLKVQPAELEDSGVYFCASSQRNLAGSAVYFGPGTRLTVT.

V usage is TRBV29-1 and J usage is TRBJ2-3, with 7 positions matching TRBD1. J gave up 2 bases and V 8 bases, and 7 bases lay outside the gene matches. This CDR3 is built from 13 residues. Germline loops: CDR1 SQVTM, CDR2 ANQGSEA. Here the CDR3 reads CSPRDSPTDTQYF. The CDR3, as DNA: TGCAGCCCCCGGGACAGCCCCACAGATACGCAGTATTTT.

CDR3 loop: CSVKGDTDTQYF. Written as DNA, the CDR3 is TGCAGCGTTAAAGGAGACACAGATACGCAGTATTTT. V gene TRBV29-1 combines with J gene TRBJ2-3; the D is unclear. V was clipped by 5 bases and J by 2 bases, with 8 bases between them. The CDR3 spans 12 residues. The germline gives CDR1 SQVTM, CDR2 ANQGSEA.

This chain's CDR3 is CASSPIVGGYNEQFF. DNA for the CDR3: TGCGCCAGCAGCCCGATTGTAGGGGGGTACAATGAGCAGTTCTTC. The chain employs TRBV4-3 and TRBJ2-1, with D possibly being TRBD1 or TRBD2 (6 bases each). Germline CDR1 LGHNA, CDR2 YSLEER. V dropped 4 bases and J dropped 4 bases, with 14 bases sitting between them. The CDR3 contains 15 residues.

A note on this clonotype: The CDR3 end shows no conserved phenylalanine or tryptophan, and so a read error is likely. The chain uses TRBV25-1 and TRBJ2-5; D ambiguous. In germline, CDR1 is MGHDK, CDR2 SYGVNS. The V end was cut by 3 bases, the J end by 2 bases, with 7 bases between. This CDR3 is built from 13 residues. CDR3: CASSDRHQETQYL. The CDR3 region has the DNA TGTGCCAGCAGTGACAGGCATCAAGAGACCCAGTACCTC.

J is TRBJ2-1 and V is TRBV30, with D possibly TRBD1 on 6 matching bases. The V and J ends lost 3 bases and 4 bases respectively, with 13 bases between them. The CDR3 runs to 14 residues. Germline V gene data show CDR1 as GTSNPN and CDR2 as SVGIG (reference sequence). For the CDR3, the DNA is TGTGCCTGGAGCCCCATGACAGGTTACAATGAGCAGTTCTTC. Translating it yields CAWSPMTGYNEQFF.

This clonotype appeared once. The rearrangement uses TRBV7-9 and TRBJ2-1; TRBD2 aligns across 9 bases. The CDR3 contains 17 residues. V gave up 5 bases and J gave up 4 bases; unmatched junction bases: 12. CDR1 SEHNR and CDR2 FQNEAQ come from the germline V gene (reference sequence). This CDR3 reads CASSPVGRRGGYNEQFF. In DNA form, the CDR3 reads TGTGCCAGCAGCCCCGTTGGACGGCGGGGGGGTTACAATGAGCAGTTCTTC.

The chain recombines TRBV25-1 with TRBJ1-6; weak D call: TRBD1 (6 bases). Germline V CDR1 and CDR2: MGHDK, SYGVNS. Trimming cost V 6 bases and J 8 bases, with 8 bases left between them. The CDR3 totals 12 residues. The CDR3 protein is CASSRGYSPLHF. The CDR3 DNA sequence: TGTGCCAGCAGCAGGGGATATTCACCCCTCCACTTT. Using reference TRBV25-1 and TRBJ1-6 for the parts outside the CDR3, the full variable domain is EADIYQTPRYLVIGTGKKITLECSQTMGHDKMYWYQQDPGMELHLIHYSYGVNSTEKGDLSSESTVSRIRTEHFPLTLESARPSHTSQYLCASSRGYSPLHFGNGTRLTVT.

DNA for the CDR3: TGCAGTGCTAGTTGGTCTGGGGACGAGCAGTACTTC. It is translated as CSASWSGDEQYF. The chain couples TRBV20-1 to TRBJ2-7; D gene ambiguous. Germline V CDR1 and CDR2: DFQATT, SNEGSKA (reference sequence). The ends were cut back, 3 bases at V and 5 bases at J, with 11 bases in the middle. The CDR3 totals 12 residues.

The chain joins TRBV20-1 to TRBJ1-2; D is perhaps TRBD1 (5 bases). Trimming pared 5 bases from V and 0 bases from J, leaving 10 bases between. The CDR3 consists of 13 residues. Germline CDR1 is DFQATT and CDR2 is SNEGSKA (reference sequence). Here the CDR3 DNA reads TGCAGTGCTGAGGGGACGACTAACTATGGCTACACCTTC. Translated: CSAEGTTNYGYTF.

The chain has TRBV5-1 and TRBJ2-7; 7 bases agree with TRBD1. The CDR3 length is 14 residues. V lost 3 bases to trimming and J lost 3 bases; unmatched junction nucleotides: 6. From germline, CDR1 is SGHRS and CDR2 YFSETQ. This CDR3 is CASSYDRVGYEQYF. DNA for the CDR3: TGCGCCAGCAGCTACGACAGGGTCGGCTACGAGCAGTACTTC.

J is TRBJ2-5 and V is TRBV4-1, with 7 bases aligning to TRBD2. There are 15 residues in the CDR3. Germline CDR1 and CDR2: MGHRA and YSYEKL. Unmatched junction bases numbered 10, after V lost 0 bases and J lost 9 bases. The CDR3 DNA is TGCGCCAGCAGCCAAGATGGGACTACTTTTGGGGCCCAGTACTTC. It encodes CASSQDGTTFGAQYF.

The CDR3 loop reads CATGGLTNTGELFF. The CDR3 DNA reads TGTGCCACCGGAGGGCTTACGAACACCGGGGAGCTGTTTTTT. The rearrangement links TRBV7-8 to TRBJ2-2; D is possibly TRBD2 (6 bases). CDR3 length equals 14 residues. V lost 10 bases, J lost 0 bases, and 12 bases lay in between. CDR1 SGHVS and CDR2 FQNEAQ come from the germline V gene. Together with reference TRBV7-8 and TRBJ2-2, the CDR3 gives the full variable domain: GAGVSQSPRYKVAKRGQDVALRCDPISGHVSLFWYQQALGQGPEFLTYFQNEAQLDKSGLPSDRFFAERPEGSVSTLKIQRTQQEDSAVYLCATGGLTNTGELFFGEGSRLTVL.

The chain links TRBV25-1 to TRBJ1-5; 8 bases map to TRBD1. The CDR3 covers 14 residues. V dropped 2 bases and J dropped 7; count of bases not matched to a gene: 4. The V gene's germline CDR1 is MGHDK and CDR2 SYGVNS. CDR3 coding DNA: TGTGCCAGCAGTGAACAGGGGGCCCGACAGCCCCAGCATTTT. Translated: CASSEQGARQPQHF. Using reference TRBV25-1 and TRBJ1-5 for the parts outside the CDR3, the full variable domain is EADIYQTPRYLVIGTGKKITLECSQTMGHDKMYWYQQDPGMELHLIHYSYGVNSTEKGDLSSESTVSRIRTEHFPLTLESARPSHTSQYLCASSEQGARQPQHFGDGTRLSIL.

The gene calls are TRBV15 and TRBJ1-2; D not certain. Germline V lookup: CDR1 LNHNV, CDR2 YYDKDF (reference sequence). This CDR3 has 13 amino acids. Trimming removed 0 bases at V and 12 bases at J, with 14 bases between. The CDR3 spells CATSRDHGYLDTF. The CDR3 DNA follows: TGTGCCACCAGCAGAGATCACGGATACTTGGACACCTTC. The full variable domain, completed using reference TRBV15 and TRBJ1-2, is DAMVIQNPRYQVTQFGKPVTLSCSQTLNHNVMYWYQQKSSQAPKLLFHYYDKDFNNEADTPDNFQSRRPNTSFCFLDIRSPGLGDTAMYLCATSRDHGYLDTFGSGTRLTVV.

This chain joins TRBV7-9 and TRBJ2-7; D is perhaps TRBD1 or TRBD2 (5 bases each). This CDR3 contains 12 residues. V lost 11 bases and J lost 2, with 13 bases in between. The germline gives CDR1 SEHNR, CDR2 FQNEAQ (reference sequence). The CDR3 reads CAGDGSAYEQYF. Here the CDR3 DNA reads TGTGCCGGGGACGGGTCCGCCTACGAGCAGTACTTC.

The chain has TRBV20-1 and TRBJ1-1, with D possibly being TRBD1 (5 bases). The V end was cut by 3 bases, the J end by 5 bases, with 10 bases between. CDR3 length equals 12 residues. Germline V gene sequence: CDR1 DFQATT, CDR2 SNEGSKA (reference sequence). As DNA, the CDR3 is TGCAGTGCTAGCTCGCAGGGTACTGAAGCTTTCTTT. It translates to CSASSQGTEAFF.

The chain carries TRBV27 and TRBJ1-2; D is uncertain. Deletions cut 4 bases from V and 2 bases from J, with 8 bases between. CDR1 MNHEY and CDR2 SMNVEV come from the germline V gene (reference sequence). There are 13 residues in the CDR3. The CDR3 is CASSSRLNYGYTF. CDR3 bases: TGTGCCAGCAGTTCCCGATTGAACTATGGCTACACCTTC.

The rearrangement uses TRBV29-1 and TRBJ1-1; tentatively, D is TRBD1 (6 bases). The V end was cut by 7 bases, the J end by 2 bases, with 14 bases between. CDR1 is SQVTM and CDR2 is ANQGSEA in the germline V gene. The length of the CDR3 is 13 residues. This CDR3 reads CSASRTANTEAFF. The CDR3 nucleotides read TGCAGCGCCTCCCGGACAGCCAACACTGAAGCTTTCTTT.

V gene TRBV7-9 combines with J gene TRBJ1-1; no clear D. The V end lost 5 bases, the J end lost 1 base, and 5 bases lay between the germline ends. CDR1 and CDR2 from the germline V gene are SEHNR and FQNEAQ (reference sequence). The CDR3 contains 12 residues. The CDR3, as DNA: TGTGCCAGCAGCCGAGGGAACACTGAAGCTTTCTTT. This encodes CASSRGNTEAFF.

The V call is TRBV4-3, the J call TRBJ2-3, with a tentative D call TRBD1 (5 bases). The CDR3 consists of 15 residues. Trimming pared 0 bases from V and 5 bases from J, leaving 12 bases between. Germline V gene lookup returns CDR1 LGHNA and CDR2 YSLEER. The CDR3 DNA is TGCGCCAGCAGCCAAGAGTGGCAGGGCGAAGATACGCAGTATTTT. The encoded protein is CASSQEWQGEDTQYF.

This clonotype was found once. The V gene is TRBV16, the J gene TRBJ2-2; TRBD1 is a possible D gene (6 bases). Looked up from germline, CDR1 is KGHSY and CDR2 is FQNENV. With 0 bases removed from V and 6 bases from J, the gap between germline ends came to 8 bases. The CDR3 has 14 amino acids. The CDR3 DNA reads as TGTGCCAGCAGCCAATCGTCAGGGGCCGGGGAGCTGTTTTTT. This translates into CASSQSSGAGELFF.

The CDR3: CATSDPQGPGNEQFF. The CDR3 coding sequence is TGTGCCACCAGTGACCCCCAAGGCCCGGGCAATGAGCAGTTCTTC. J is TRBJ2-1 and V is TRBV24-1, with D hard to call. The CDR3 spans 15 residues. V shed 4 bases and J shed 6 bases, with 15 bases lying between them. In germline, CDR1 is KGHDR, CDR2 SFDVKD.

This chain uses TRBV2 with TRBJ2-5; no definite D call. Trimming took 4 bases from V and 2 from J, leaving 5 bases between them. CDR1 and CDR2 from the germline V gene are SNHLY and FYNNEI. The CDR3 covers 12 residues. The CDR3 DNA sequence: TGTGCCAGCAGTGCCCTTCAAGAGACCCAGTACTTC. Translating it yields CASSALQETQYF.

The chain uses TRBV6-6 and TRBJ2-3; a possible D gene is TRBD2 (5 bases). Germline CDR1 and CDR2: MNHNY and SVGAGI (reference sequence). Trimming cost V 5 bases and J 6 bases, with 15 bases left between them. This CDR3 has 14 amino acids. CDR3 region: CASSRQTTVDTQYF. Here the CDR3 DNA reads TGTGCCAGCAGTCGCCAGACTACGGTGGATACGCAGTATTTT.